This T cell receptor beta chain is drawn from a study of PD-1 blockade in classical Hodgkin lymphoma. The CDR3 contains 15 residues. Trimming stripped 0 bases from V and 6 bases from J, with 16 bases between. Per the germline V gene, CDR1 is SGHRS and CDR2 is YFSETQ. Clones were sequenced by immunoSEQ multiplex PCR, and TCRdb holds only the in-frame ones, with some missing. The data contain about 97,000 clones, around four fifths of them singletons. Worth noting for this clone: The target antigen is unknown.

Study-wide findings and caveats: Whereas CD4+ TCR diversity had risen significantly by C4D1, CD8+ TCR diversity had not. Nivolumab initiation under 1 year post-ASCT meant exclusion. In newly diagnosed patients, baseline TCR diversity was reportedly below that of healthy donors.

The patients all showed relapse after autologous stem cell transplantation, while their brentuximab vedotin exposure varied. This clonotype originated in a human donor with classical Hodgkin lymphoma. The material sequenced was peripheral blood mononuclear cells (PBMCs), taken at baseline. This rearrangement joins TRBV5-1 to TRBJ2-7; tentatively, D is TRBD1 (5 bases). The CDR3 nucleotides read TGCGCCAGCAGCTTGGTGGCAGGGTCCGTCCGCGAGCAGTACTTC. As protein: CASSLVAGSVREQYF.